These T cell receptor beta chains were read from a single sample in a study of Graves' ophthalmopathy and Graves' hyperthyroidism. TCRdb re-called the multiplex PCR reads through MiXCR, storing one row per CDR3 protein. The table includes 500,000 to 800,000 distinct CDR3 sequences, over 40% detected once. The sequenced sample was peripheral blood. These receptors all come from an adult man with Graves' ophthalmopathy. Each CDR3 is given with its conserved first and last residue. D genes are given only for firm matches. Size is stated for part of the rows, as once, few or many counts, or as a class when the clone is expanded.

TRBV25-1	NA	NA	TRBJ2-2	CASSDAWGRTNTGELFF	TGTGCCAGCAGCGACGCGTGGGGCAGGACGAACACCGGGGAGCTGTTTTTT
TRBV7-9	NA	many	TRBJ1-1	CASSLKSTEAFF	TGTGCCAGCAGCTTAAAGAGCACTGAAGCTTTCTTT
TRBV20-1	NA	once	TRBJ2-7	CSARASAGPPYEQYF	TGCAGTGCTAGAGCGAGTGCTGGACCACCCTACGAGCAGTACTTC
TRBV4-3	NA	few	TRBJ1-1	CASSQDGVNTEAFF	TGCGCCAGCAGCCAAGATGGGGTTAACACTGAAGCTTTCTTT
TRBV9	NA	NA	TRBJ1-6	CASSPESGPLHF	TGTGCCAGCAGCCCCGAGTCGGGACCCCTCCACTTT
TRBV7-2	NA	many	TRBJ2-2	CASSSRRPTGELFF	TGTGCCAGCAGCTCCAGAAGACCGACCGGGGAGCTGTTTTTT
TRBV9	NA	few	TRBJ2-7	CASSHATRETGEQYF	TGCGCCAGCAGCCACGCTACCAGGGAAACCGGGGAGCAGTACTTC
TRBV29-1	NA	NA	TRBJ1-1	CSVGLAGGREAFF	TGCAGCGTTGGACTAGCGGGAGGGCGTGAAGCTTTCTTT
TRBV29-1	NA	few	TRBJ2-6	CSVEVGANVLTF	TGCAGCGTTGAGGTAGGGGCCAACGTCCTGACTTTC
TRBV2	NA	many	TRBJ2-7	CASSESGLVSEQYF	TGTGCCAGCAGTGAATCTGGGTTGGTATCCGAGCAGTACTTC
TRBV7-9	NA	many	TRBJ2-2	CASSYTGNTGELFF	TGTGCCAGCAGCTACACGGGGAACACCGGGGAGCTGTTTTTT
TRBV5-1	NA	many	TRBJ2-5	CASSLGGSEETQYF	TGCGCCAGCAGCTTGGGAGGGAGTGAGGAGACCCAGTACTTC
TRBV12-3/TRBV12-4	TRBD1	few	TRBJ1-4	CASGLGTDNEKLFF	TGTGCTAGTGGTTTGGGGACAGATAATGAAAAACTGTTTTTT
TRBV20-1	NA	many	TRBJ2-6	CSASPLSGANVLTF	TGCAGTGCTAGCCCCCTTTCGGGGGCCAACGTCCTGACTTTC
TRBV7-3	NA	many	TRBJ1-5	CASSLDQYQPQHF	TGTGCCAGCAGCTTAGATCAATATCAACCCCAGCATTTT